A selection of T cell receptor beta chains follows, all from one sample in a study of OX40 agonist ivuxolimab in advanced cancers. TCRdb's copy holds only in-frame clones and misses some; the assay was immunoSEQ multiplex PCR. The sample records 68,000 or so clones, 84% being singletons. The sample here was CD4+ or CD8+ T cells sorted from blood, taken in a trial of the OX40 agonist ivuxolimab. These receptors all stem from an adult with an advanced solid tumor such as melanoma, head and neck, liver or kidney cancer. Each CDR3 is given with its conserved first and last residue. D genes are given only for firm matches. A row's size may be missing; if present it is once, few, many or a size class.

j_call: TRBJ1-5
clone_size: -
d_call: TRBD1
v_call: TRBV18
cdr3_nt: TGTGCCAGCTCACGTGGGACAGGGGGCAATCAGCCCCAGCATTTT
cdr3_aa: CASSRGTGGNQPQHF

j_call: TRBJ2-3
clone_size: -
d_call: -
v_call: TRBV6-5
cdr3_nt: TGTGCCAGCAGTTACTCTCGATGGAGCACAGATACGCAGTATTTT
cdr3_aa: CASSYSRWSTDTQYF

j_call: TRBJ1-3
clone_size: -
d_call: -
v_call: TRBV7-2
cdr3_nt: TGTGCCAGCAGCTCCCAGGACGGGCTTAACACCATATATTTT
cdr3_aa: CASSSQDGLNTIYF

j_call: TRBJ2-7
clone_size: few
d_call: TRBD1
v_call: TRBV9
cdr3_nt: TGTGCCAGCAGCTATATTACAGGGGGCGAGCAGTACTTC
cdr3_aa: CASSYITGGEQYF

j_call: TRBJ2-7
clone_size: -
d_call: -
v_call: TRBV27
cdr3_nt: TGTGCCAGCAGTTTGGGGGGCCCCTACGAGCAGTACTTC
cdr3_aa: CASSLGGPYEQYF

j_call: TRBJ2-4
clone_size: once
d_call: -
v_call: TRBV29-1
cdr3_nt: TGCAGCGTTGAGGGTGGCGGGGTGTCCAAAAACATTCAGTACTTC
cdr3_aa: CSVEGGGVSKNIQYF

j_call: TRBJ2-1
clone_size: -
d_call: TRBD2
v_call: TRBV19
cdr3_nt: TGTGCCAGCCTAGCGGGGGGCAGTTACAATGAGCAGTTCTTC
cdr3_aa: CASLAGGSYNEQFF

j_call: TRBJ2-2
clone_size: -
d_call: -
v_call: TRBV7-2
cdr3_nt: TGTGCCAGCAGCCCCGGACTTACCACCGGGGAGCTGTTTTTT
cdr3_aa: CASSPGLTTGELFF

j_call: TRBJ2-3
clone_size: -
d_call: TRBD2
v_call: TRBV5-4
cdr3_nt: TGTGCCAGCAGCTGGGGTCTAGCGGGGGTAACAGATACGCAGTATTTT
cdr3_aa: CASSWGLAGVTDTQYF

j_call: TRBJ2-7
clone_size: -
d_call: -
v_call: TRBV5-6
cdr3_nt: TGTGCCAGCAGCTGGCGCGGGGGCAGGGAGCAGTACTTC
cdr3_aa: CASSWRGGREQYF

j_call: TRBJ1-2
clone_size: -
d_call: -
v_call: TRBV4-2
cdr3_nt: TGTGCCAGCAGCCAAGGGGCGGAGGGGGTAGGCTACACCTTC
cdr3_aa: CASSQGAEGVGYTF

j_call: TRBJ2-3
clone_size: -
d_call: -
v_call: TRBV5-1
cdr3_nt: TGCGCCAGCAGGTGGGGGCACAGCACAGATACGCAGTATTTT
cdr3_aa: CASRWGHSTDTQYF

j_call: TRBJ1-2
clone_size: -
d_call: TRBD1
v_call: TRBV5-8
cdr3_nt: TGTGCCAGCAGCTACATGGACAGGGGGGATGGCTACACCTTC
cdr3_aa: CASSYMDRGDGYTF

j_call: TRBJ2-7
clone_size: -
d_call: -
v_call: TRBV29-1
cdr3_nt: TGCAGCGTTAGGGTTGGGGGAAAGTCCTACGAGCAGTACTTC
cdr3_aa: CSVRVGGKSYEQYF

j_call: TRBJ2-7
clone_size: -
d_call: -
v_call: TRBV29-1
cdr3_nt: TGCAGCGTTGAAGTTTCCTACGAGCAGTACTTC
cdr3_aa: CSVEVSYEQYF

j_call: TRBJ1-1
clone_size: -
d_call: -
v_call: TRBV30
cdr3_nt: TGTGCCTGGAGTAGCGGAGACTACACTGAAGCTTTCTTT
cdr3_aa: CAWSSGDYTEAFF

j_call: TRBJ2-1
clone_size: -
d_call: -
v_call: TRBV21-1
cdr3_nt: TGTGCCAGCAGCAAGCTCCGGGACAGTAGGAATGAGCAGTTCTTC
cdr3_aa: CASSKLRDSRNEQFF